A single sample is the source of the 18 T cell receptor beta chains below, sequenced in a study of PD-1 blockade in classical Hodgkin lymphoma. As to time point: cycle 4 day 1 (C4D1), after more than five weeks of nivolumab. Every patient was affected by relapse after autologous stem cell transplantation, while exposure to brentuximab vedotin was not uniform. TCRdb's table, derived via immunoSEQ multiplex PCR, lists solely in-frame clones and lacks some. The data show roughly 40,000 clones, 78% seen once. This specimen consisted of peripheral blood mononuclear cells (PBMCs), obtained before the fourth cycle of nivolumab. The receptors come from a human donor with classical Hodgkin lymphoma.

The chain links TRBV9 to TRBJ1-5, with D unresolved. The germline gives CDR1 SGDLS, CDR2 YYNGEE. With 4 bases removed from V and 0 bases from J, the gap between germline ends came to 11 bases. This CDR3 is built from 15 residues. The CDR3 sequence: CASSTTTDSNQPQHF. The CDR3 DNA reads TGTGCCAGCAGCACCACCACAGATAGCAATCAGCCCCAGCATTTT. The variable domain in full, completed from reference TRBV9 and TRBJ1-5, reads DSGVTQTPKHLITATGQRVTLRCSPRSGDLSVYWYQQSLDQGLQFLIQYYNGEERAKGNILERFSAQQFPDLHSELNLSSLELGDSALYFCASSTTTDSNQPQHFGDGTRLSIL.

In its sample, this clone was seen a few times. For the CDR3, the DNA is TGCGCCAGCAGCCAAGGGGGGGGAACAGACCAAGAGACCCAGTACTTC. Translation gives CASSQGGGTDQETQYF. The chain uses TRBV4-1 and TRBJ2-5, with TRBD2 matching over 7 bases. Germline CDR1 reads MGHRA; CDR2 reads YSYEKL. CDR3 length equals 16 residues. The J segment lost 0 bases and the V segment lost 1 base, leaving 5 bases of the junction unmatched.

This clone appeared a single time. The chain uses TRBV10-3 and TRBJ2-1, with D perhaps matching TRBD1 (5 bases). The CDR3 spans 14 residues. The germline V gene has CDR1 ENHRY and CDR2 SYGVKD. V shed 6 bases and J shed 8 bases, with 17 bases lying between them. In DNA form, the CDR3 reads TGTGCCATCAGCCAGGAAACAGAAGGGGATGAGCAGTTCTTC. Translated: CAISQETEGDEQFF.

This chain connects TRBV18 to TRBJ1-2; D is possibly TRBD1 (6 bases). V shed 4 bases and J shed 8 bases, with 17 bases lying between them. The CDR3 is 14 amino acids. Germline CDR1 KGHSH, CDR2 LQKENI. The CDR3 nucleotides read TGTGCCAGCTCACTCCGGGACAAAAGATGGGGCTACACCTTC. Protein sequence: CASSLRDKRWGYTF.

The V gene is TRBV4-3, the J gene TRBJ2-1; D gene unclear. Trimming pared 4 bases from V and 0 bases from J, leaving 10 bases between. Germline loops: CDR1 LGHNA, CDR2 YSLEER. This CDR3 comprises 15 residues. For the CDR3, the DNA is TGCGCCAGCAGCCCCCTATATAGCTCCTACAATGAGCAGTTCTTC. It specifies CASSPLYSSYNEQFF.

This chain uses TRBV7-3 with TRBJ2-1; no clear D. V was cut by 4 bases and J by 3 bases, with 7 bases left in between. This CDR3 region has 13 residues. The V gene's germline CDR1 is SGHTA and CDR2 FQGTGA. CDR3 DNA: TGTGCCAGCAGCTCCTACAGCTACAATGAGCAGTTCTTC. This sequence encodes CASSSYSYNEQFF.

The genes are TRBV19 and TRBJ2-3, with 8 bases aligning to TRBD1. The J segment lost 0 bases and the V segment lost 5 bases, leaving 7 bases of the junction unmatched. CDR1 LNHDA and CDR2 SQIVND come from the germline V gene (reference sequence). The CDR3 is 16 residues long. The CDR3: CASSGVDRASTDTQYF. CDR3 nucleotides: TGTGCCAGTAGTGGGGTGGACAGGGCTAGCACAGATACGCAGTATTTT.

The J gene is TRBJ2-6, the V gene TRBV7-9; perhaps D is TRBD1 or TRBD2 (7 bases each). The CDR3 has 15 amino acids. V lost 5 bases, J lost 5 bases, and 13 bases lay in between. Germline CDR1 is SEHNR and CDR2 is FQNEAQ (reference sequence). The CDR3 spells CASSPGGARANVLTF. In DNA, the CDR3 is TGTGCCAGCAGCCCAGGGGGGGCCCGGGCCAACGTCCTGACTTTC.

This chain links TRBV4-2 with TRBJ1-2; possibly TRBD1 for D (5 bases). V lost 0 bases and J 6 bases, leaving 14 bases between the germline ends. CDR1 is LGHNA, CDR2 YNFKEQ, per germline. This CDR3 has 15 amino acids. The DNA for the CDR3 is TGTGCCAGCAGCCAAGATCTGGGGCGCCTAGATGGCTACACCTTC. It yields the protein CASSQDLGRLDGYTF.

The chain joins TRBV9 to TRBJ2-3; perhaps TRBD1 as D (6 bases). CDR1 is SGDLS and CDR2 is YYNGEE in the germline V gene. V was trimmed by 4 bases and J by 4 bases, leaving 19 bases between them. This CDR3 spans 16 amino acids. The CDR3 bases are TGTGCCAGCAGCATAAGACAGGTCCCGTTCGCAGATACGCAGTATTTT. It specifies CASSIRQVPFADTQYF.

The CDR3 spells CASRLGGGGGGYEQYF. CDR3 sequence (DNA): TGTGCCAGCAGACTTGGCGGGGGAGGGGGAGGGTACGAGCAGTACTTC. J is TRBJ2-7 and V is TRBV28, with a weak D call TRBD2 (7 bases). The germline V gene has CDR1 MDHEN and CDR2 SYDVKM. There are 16 residues in the CDR3. Trimming stripped 6 bases from V and 4 bases from J, with 22 bases between.

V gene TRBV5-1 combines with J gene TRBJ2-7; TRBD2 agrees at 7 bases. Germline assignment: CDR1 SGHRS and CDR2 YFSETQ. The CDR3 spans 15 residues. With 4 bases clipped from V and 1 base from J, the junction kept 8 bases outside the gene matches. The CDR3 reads CASSPAAGVSYEQYF. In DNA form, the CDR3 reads TGCGCCAGCAGCCCGGCGGCGGGGGTATCCTACGAGCAGTACTTC.

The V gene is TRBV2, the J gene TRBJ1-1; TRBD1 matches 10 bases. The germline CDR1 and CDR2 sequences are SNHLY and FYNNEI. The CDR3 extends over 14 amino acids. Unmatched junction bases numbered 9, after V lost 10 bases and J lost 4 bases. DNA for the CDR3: TGTGCCACACTCCCCGGACAGGGGGGCACTGAAGCTTTCTTT. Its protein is CATLPGQGGTEAFF.

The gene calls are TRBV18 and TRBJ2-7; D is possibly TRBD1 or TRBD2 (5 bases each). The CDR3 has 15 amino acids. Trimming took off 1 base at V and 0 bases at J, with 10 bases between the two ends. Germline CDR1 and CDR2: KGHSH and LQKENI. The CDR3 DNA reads TGTGCCAGCTCACCACGTGAGGGGATCTCCTACGAGCAGTACTTC. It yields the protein CASSPREGISYEQYF.

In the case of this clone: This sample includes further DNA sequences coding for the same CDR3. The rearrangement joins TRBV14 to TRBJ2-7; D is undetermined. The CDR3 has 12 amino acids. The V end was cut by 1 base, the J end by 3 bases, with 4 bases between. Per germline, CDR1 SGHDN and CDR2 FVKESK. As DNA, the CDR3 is TGTGCCAGCAGCCAAGGGGGCTACGAGCAGTACTTC. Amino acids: CASSQGGYEQYF.

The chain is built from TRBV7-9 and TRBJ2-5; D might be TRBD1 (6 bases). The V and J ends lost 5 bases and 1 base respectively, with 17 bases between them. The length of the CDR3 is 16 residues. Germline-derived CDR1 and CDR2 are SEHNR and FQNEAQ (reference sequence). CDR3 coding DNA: TGTGCCAGCAGCACCAATCGACAGGTTGGCCAAGAGACCCAGTACTTC. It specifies CASSTNRQVGQETQYF.

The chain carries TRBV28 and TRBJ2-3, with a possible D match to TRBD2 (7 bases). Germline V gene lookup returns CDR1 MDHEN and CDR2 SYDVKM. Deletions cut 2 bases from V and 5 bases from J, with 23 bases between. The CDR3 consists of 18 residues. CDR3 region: CASSLRGGAFLGLDTQYF. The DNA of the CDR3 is TGTGCCAGCAGTTTAAGGGGGGGGGCGTTTCTCGGATTAGATACGCAGTATTTT. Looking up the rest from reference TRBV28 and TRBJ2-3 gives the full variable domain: DVKVTQSSRYLVKRTGEKVFLECVQDMDHENMFWYRQDPGLGLRLIYFSYDVKMKEKGDIPEGYSVSREKKERFSLILESASTNQTSMYLCASSLRGGAFLGLDTQYFGPGTRLTVL.

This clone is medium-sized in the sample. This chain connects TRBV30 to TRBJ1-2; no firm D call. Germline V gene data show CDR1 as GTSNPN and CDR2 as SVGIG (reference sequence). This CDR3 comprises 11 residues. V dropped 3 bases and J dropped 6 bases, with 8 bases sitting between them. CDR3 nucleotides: TGTGCCTGGAGCCGGACGGATGGCTACACCTTC. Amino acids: CAWSRTDGYTF.